Below are 18 T cell receptor beta chains sequenced from a single sample in a study of glioma-infiltrating T cells after dendritic cell vaccination. TCRdb's table, derived via immunoSEQ multiplex PCR, lists solely in-frame clones and lacks some. This table has around 97,000 clones, approximately 80% appearing once. The sequencing here drew on blood, taken before dendritic cell vaccination. The receptor source for this set is a human donor with glioblastoma.

V is TRBV5-1 and J is TRBJ1-1; no reliable D call. Germline V gene data show CDR1 as SGHRS and CDR2 as YFSETQ. V lost 0 bases and J 3 bases, leaving 6 bases between the germline ends. The CDR3 spans 13 residues. The CDR3 loop reads CASSLGEDTEAFF. CDR3 nucleotide sequence: TGCGCCAGCAGCTTGGGGGAGGACACTGAAGCTTTCTTT.

The rearrangement uses TRBV5-1 and TRBJ2-7; 10 bases map to TRBD1. V lost 4 bases to trimming and J lost 4 bases; unmatched junction nucleotides: 8. Germline CDR1 is SGHRS and CDR2 is YFSETQ. The CDR3 is made up of 15 amino acids. The CDR3, as DNA: TGCGCCAGCAGCCTCGGGACAGGGGAATCGTACGAGCAGTACTTC. Its protein product is CASSLGTGESYEQYF.

The rearrangement joins TRBV6-5 to TRBJ2-1, with 16 nucleotides matching TRBD2. This CDR3 comprises 15 residues. The J segment lost 7 bases and the V segment lost 5 bases, leaving 2 bases of the junction unmatched. Germline CDR1 reads MNHEY; CDR2 reads SVGAGI. As DNA, the CDR3 is TGTGCCAGCAGTGGGACTAGCGGGGGGGGAAATGAGCAGTTCTTC. This codes for CASSGTSGGGNEQFF.

This chain connects TRBV27 to TRBJ2-1; 8 bases line up with TRBD1. The germline gives CDR1 MNHEY, CDR2 SMNVEV (reference sequence). The CDR3 runs to 15 residues. Germline trimming cut 5 bases from V and 2 bases from J; bases unmatched to any gene: 5. The CDR3 DNA sequence: TGTGCCAGCAGTGACTCAGGGGGCGCCTACAATGAGCAGTTCTTC. This encodes CASSDSGGAYNEQFF.

The gene calls are TRBV6-5 and TRBJ1-5; TRBD1 is a possible D gene (6 bases). The V and J ends lost 6 bases and 6 bases respectively, with 18 bases between them. Germline values: CDR1 MNHEY, CDR2 SVGAGI. The CDR3 has 15 residues. The CDR3 DNA reads TGTGCCAGCAGCCAAGGGGGATGGATAGGTCAGCCCCAGCATTTT. This translates into CASSQGGWIGQPQHF.

The V gene is TRBV19, the J gene TRBJ2-6, with 7 bases matching TRBD1. The CDR3 length is 16 residues. The J segment lost 0 bases and the V segment lost 6 bases, leaving 5 bases of the junction unmatched. The germline gives CDR1 LNHDA, CDR2 SQIVND (reference sequence). This chain's CDR3 is CASRGQKVSGANVLTF. In DNA, the CDR3 is TGTGCCAGTAGGGGACAGAAAGTCTCTGGGGCCAACGTCCTGACTTTC. Full variable domain (outside the CDR3, taken from reference TRBV19 and TRBJ2-6): DGGITQSPKYLFRKEGQNVTLSCEQNLNHDAMYWYRQDPGQGLRLIYYSQIVNDFQKGDIAEGYSVSREKKESFPLTVTSAQKNPTAFYLCASRGQKVSGANVLTFGAGSRLTVL.

Many counts were recorded for this clone. The gene calls are TRBV10-3 and TRBJ1-1; weak D call: TRBD1 (5 bases). Per the germline V gene, CDR1 is ENHRY and CDR2 is SYGVKD. V was cut by 2 bases and J by 4 bases, with 14 bases left in between. The CDR3 has 15 amino acids. CDR3: CAISEGQGGATEAFF. The CDR3 bases are TGTGCCATCAGTGAGGGGCAGGGAGGGGCCACTGAAGCTTTCTTT.

The rearrangement uses TRBV5-6 and TRBJ2-1; 8 bases are a match to TRBD1. The germline V gene has CDR1 SGHDT and CDR2 YYEEEE. V was clipped by 5 bases and J by 10 bases; unmatched bases: 14. CDR3 length equals 15 residues. The CDR3 DNA follows: TGTGCCAGCAGGTTCACACCCAGGGGGCGCATAGAGCAGTTCTTC. Amino acids: CASRFTPRGRIEQFF. Drawing the rest from reference TRBV5-6 and TRBJ2-1, the complete variable domain is DAGVTQSPTHLIKTRGQQVTLRCSPKSGHDTVSWYQQALGQGPQFIFQYYEEEERQRGNFPDRFSGHQFPNYSSELNVNALLLGDSALYLCASRFTPRGRIEQFFGPGTRLTVL.

The chain has TRBV7-3 and TRBJ2-2; TRBD1 aligns across 7 bases. V was pared by 5 bases and J by 2 bases, with 8 bases of the junction left unmatched. The length of the CDR3 is 16 residues. CDR1 is SGHTA and CDR2 is FQGTGA in the germline V gene. The CDR3 region has the DNA TGTGCCAGCAGCACACGGGACAGACCCAACACCGGGGAGCTGTTTTTT. As protein: CASSTRDRPNTGELFF.

As concerns this clone: The sample carries other DNA sequences with the same CDR3. The chain links TRBV30 to TRBJ1-2; a weak D match, TRBD1 (5 bases). V was shortened by 3 bases and J by 11 bases, with 16 bases between the two germline ends. Germline CDR1 reads GTSNPN; CDR2 reads SVGIG (reference sequence). The CDR3 sequence is 12 residues long. The CDR3 loop reads CAWRQGWGGYTF. The CDR3, as DNA: TGTGCCTGGAGGCAGGGATGGGGAGGTTACACCTTC.

This rearrangement joins TRBV30 to TRBJ1-2; 7 positions agree with TRBD1. This CDR3 has 15 amino acids. From germline, CDR1 is GTSNPN and CDR2 SVGIG (reference sequence). V gave up 2 bases and J gave up 5 bases; unmatched junction bases: 11. The CDR3 sequence is CAWSSRGGARYGYTF. The CDR3 nucleotides are TGTGCCTGGAGTTCCAGAGGGGGCGCGAGGTATGGCTACACCTTC.

CDR3 in DNA: TGCGCCAGCAGCTTGGAACAGGGGGGGACCGGGGAGCTGTTTTTT. It is translated as CASSLEQGGTGELFF. This chain joins TRBV5-1 and TRBJ2-2, with D perhaps TRBD1 (8 bases). Per germline, CDR1 SGHRS and CDR2 YFSETQ. This CDR3 is built from 15 residues. With 0 bases removed from V and 5 bases from J, the gap between germline ends came to 11 bases.

J is TRBJ1-2 and V is TRBV15; 8 nucleotides match TRBD1. Trimming at V came to 3 bases and at J to 8 bases, leaving 11 bases not matched to a gene. The CDR3 spans 15 residues. CDR1 LNHNV and CDR2 YYDKDF come from the germline V gene (reference sequence). The CDR3 protein is CATSSPVSGGRGYTF. CDR3 in DNA: TGTGCCACCAGCAGCCCTGTATCAGGGGGCAGAGGCTACACCTTC.

The gene calls are TRBV30 and TRBJ1-6, with D tentatively TRBD1 (5 bases). The CDR3 runs to 14 residues. Trimming removed 5 bases at V and 5 bases at J, with 13 bases between. Germline V gene data show CDR1 as GTSNPN and CDR2 as SVGIG (reference sequence). The CDR3 DNA is TGTGCCTGGGATGGGGGGATTAATAATTCACCCCTCCACTTT. Its protein is CAWDGGINNSPLHF. Complete variable domain (other parts from reference TRBV30 and TRBJ1-6): SQTIHQWPATLVQPVGSPLSLECTVEGTSNPNLYWYRQAAGRGLQLLFYSVGIGQISSEVPQNLSASRPQDRQFILSSKKLLLSDSGFYLCAWDGGINNSPLHFGNGTRLTVT.

The chain has TRBV4-3 and TRBJ2-1; TRBD1 might be the D (6 bases). Trimming removed 3 bases from V and 4 bases from J, with 16 bases in between. Germline loops: CDR1 LGHNA, CDR2 YSLEER. The CDR3 consists of 16 residues. As DNA, the CDR3 is TGCGCCAGCAGCCACTCCCTGGGGGCTGAGTACAATGAGCAGTTCTTC. This gives the protein CASSHSLGAEYNEQFF.

J is TRBJ2-5 and V is TRBV2; D possibly corresponds to TRBD1 (7 bases). Trimming cost V 6 bases and J 5 bases, with 25 bases left between them. Germline V gene sequence: CDR1 SNHLY, CDR2 FYNNEI. The length of the CDR3 is 17 residues. The chain's CDR3 is CASRGGSETGSWETQYF. The CDR3 DNA is TGTGCCAGCAGAGGGGGGAGCGAGACAGGGTCCTGGGAGACCCAGTACTTC.

This clone has only one observation. This rearrangement joins TRBV5-8 to TRBJ2-3, with 8 bases identical to TRBD2. The CDR3 is 14 amino acids. Germline CDR1 SGHTS, CDR2 YDEGEE. The V segment lost 4 bases and the J segment 9 bases; nucleotides outside the gene matches: 10. The DNA for the CDR3 is TGTGCCAGCAGCCCTACTAGCGGCGGGGGCACGCAGTATTTT. Amino acid sequence: CASSPTSGGGTQYF.

The V and J genes are TRBV4-1 and TRBJ2-2; 7 bases agree with TRBD1. With V trimmed by 3 bases and J by 6 bases, 10 bases remained unmatched. The CDR3 has 16 amino acids. Germline CDR1 and CDR2: MGHRA and YSYEKL. This CDR3 reads CASSHPRQGIAGELFF. DNA for the CDR3: TGCGCCAGCAGCCATCCCCGACAGGGCATCGCCGGGGAGCTGTTTTTT.